This T cell receptor (beta chain) came from a study of blood T cells in healthy people across ages. Researchers collected approximately 9.5 milliliters of peripheral blood from every single donor. A minimum of 5 micrograms of total RNA was extracted per sample. The CDR3 is 19 residues long. V shed 6 bases, J shed 2 bases, and the junction held 18 bases outside the gene matches. A sample-barcoded 5' primer and a J-beta primer mix were used in a second PCR of about 7 to 12 cycles. One entry per CDR3 protein results from TCRdb running MiXCR on the 5' RACE reads. The sample lists 2 million or so distinct CDR3 sequences, around 50% occurring once.

The gene calls are TRBV12-3 or TRBV12-4 and TRBJ2-3; 9 nucleotides align to TRBD2. The sequenced material came from blood. This sequence originates from a woman between 40 and 50 years old in good health. CDR3 coding DNA: TGTGCCAGCAGACGGATTGCGGGGGGGCCGGAGGGCCCCACAGATACGCAGTATTTT. It translates to CASRRIAGGPEGPTDTQYF.